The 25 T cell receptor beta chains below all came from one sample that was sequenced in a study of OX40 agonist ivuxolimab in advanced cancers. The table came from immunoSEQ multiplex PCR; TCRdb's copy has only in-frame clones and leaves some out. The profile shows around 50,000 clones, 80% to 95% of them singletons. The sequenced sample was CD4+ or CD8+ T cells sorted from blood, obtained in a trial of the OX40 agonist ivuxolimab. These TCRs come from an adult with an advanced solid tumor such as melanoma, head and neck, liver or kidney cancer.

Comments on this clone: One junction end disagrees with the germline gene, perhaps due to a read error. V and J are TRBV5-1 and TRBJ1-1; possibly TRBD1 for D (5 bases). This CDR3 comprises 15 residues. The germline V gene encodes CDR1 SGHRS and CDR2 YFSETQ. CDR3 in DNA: TGTGCCAGCAGCTTGTGGCGGGGGATGGGCACTGAAGCTTTCTTT. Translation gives CASSLWRGMGTEAFF.

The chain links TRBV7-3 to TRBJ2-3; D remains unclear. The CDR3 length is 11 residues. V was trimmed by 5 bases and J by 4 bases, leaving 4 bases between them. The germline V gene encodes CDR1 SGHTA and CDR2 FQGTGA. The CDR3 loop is CASSVADTQYF. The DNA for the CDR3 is TGTGCCAGCAGCGTGGCAGATACGCAGTATTTT.

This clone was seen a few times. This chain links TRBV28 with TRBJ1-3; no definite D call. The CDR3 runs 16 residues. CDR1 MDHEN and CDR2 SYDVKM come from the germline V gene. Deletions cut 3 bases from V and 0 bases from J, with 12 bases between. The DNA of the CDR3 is TGTGCCAGCAGTTTTTTAACCGGCGGCTCTGGAAACACCATATATTTT. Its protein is CASSFLTGGSGNTIYF. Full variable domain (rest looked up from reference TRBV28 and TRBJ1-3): DVKVTQSSRYLVKRTGEKVFLECVQDMDHENMFWYRQDPGLGLRLIYFSYDVKMKEKGDIPEGYSVSREKKERFSLILESASTNQTSMYLCASSFLTGGSGNTIYFGEGSWLTVV.

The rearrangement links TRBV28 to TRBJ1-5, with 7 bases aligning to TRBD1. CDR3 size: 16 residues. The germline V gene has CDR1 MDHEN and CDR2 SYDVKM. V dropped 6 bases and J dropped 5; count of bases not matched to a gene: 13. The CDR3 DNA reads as TGTGCCAGCAGGGCATCTACAGGGGCATCACATCAGCCCCAGCATTTT. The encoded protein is CASRASTGASHQPQHF.

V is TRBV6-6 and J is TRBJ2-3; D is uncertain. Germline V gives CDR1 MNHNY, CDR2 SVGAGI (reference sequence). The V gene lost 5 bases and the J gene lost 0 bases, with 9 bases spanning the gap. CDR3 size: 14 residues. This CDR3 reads CASSRFYSTDTQYF. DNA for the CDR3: TGTGCCAGCAGTAGGTTCTATAGCACAGATACGCAGTATTTT.

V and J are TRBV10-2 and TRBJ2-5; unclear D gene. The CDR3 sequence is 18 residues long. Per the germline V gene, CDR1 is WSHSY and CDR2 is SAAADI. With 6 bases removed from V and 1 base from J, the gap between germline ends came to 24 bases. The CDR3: CASRTPATATSPQETQYF. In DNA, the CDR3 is TGCGCCAGCAGGACACCCGCAACAGCTACCTCTCCCCAAGAGACCCAGTACTTC.

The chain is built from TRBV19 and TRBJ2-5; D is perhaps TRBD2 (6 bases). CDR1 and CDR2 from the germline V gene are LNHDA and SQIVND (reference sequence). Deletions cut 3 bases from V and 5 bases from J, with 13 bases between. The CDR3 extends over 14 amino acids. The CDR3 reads CASSMGTLSETQYF. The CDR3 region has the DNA TGTGCCAGTAGTATGGGGACTCTTAGCGAGACCCAGTACTTC.

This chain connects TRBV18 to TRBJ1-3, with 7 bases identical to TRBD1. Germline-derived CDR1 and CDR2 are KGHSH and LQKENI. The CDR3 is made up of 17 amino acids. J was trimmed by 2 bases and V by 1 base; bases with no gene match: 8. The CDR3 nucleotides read TGTGCCAGCTCACCACAAGTAGGGGGCTTCGCTGGAAACACCATATATTTT. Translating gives CASSPQVGGFAGNTIYF.

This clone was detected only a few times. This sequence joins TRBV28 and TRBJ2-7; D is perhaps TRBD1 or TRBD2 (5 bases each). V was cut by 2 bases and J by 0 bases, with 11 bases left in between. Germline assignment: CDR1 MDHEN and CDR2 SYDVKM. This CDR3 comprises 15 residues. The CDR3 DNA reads TGTGCCAGCAGTTTAGACGGGGCCGTCTCCTACGAGCAGTACTTC. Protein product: CASSLDGAVSYEQYF.

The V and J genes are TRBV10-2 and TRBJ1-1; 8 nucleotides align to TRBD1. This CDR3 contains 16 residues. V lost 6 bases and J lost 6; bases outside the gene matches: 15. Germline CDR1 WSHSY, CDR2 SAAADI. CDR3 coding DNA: TGCGCCAGCAGGGAGGTGGCTGGGACAGGAGGGCCTGAAGCTTTCTTT. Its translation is CASREVAGTGGPEAFF.

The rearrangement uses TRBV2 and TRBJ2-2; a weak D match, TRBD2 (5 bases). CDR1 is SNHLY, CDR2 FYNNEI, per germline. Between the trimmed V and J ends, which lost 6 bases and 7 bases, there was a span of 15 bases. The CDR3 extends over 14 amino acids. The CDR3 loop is CASRAAPWGGELFF. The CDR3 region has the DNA TGTGCCAGCAGAGCGGCGCCCTGGGGCGGGGAGCTGTTTTTT.

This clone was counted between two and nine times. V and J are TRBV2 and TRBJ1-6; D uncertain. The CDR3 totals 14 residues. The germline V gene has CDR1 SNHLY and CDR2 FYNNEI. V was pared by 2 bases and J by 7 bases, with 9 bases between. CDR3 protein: CASSEIDGNSPLHF. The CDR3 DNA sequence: TGTGCCAGCAGTGAAATAGACGGGAATTCACCCCTCCACTTT. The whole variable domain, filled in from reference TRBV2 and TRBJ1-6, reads EPEVTQTPSHQVTQMGQEVILRCVPISNHLYFYWYRQILGQKVEFLVSFYNNEISEKSEIFDDQFSVERPDGSNFTLKIRSTKLEDSAMYFCASSEIDGNSPLHFGNGTRLTVT.

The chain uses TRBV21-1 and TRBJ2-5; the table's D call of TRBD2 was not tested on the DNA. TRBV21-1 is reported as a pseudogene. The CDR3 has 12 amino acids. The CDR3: CARRVRQETQYF. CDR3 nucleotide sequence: TGTGCCCGTCGGGTGAGGCAAGAGACCCAGTACTTC.

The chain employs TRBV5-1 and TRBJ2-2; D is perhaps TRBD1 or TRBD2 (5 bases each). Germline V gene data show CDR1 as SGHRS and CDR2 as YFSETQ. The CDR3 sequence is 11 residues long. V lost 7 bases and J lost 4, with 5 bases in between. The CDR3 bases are TGCGCCAGCGGGGGCACCGGGGAGCTGTTTTTT. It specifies CASGGTGELFF.

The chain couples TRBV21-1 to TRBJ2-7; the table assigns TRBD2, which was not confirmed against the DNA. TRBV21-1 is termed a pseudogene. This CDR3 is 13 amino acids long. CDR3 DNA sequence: TGTGCCAGCAGCAAAGCGAGGCTTTACGAGCAGTACTTC. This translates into CASSKARLYEQYF.

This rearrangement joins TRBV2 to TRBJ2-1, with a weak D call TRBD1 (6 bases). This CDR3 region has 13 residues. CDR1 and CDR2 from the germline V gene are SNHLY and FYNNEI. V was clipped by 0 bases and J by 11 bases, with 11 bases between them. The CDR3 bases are TGTGCCAGCAGTGAAGCGGGGGCAGGGAAGCAGTTCTTC. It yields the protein CASSEAGAGKQFF.

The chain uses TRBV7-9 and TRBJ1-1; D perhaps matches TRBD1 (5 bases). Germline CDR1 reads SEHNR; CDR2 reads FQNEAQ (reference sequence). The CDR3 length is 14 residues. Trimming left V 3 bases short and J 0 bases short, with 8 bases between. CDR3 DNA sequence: TGTGCCAGCAGCTTTGGGACTCTGAACACTGAAGCTTTCTTT. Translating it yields CASSFGTLNTEAFF.

CDR3 DNA: TGTGCCAGTGGGGACAGGGGTGGCACAGATACGCAGTATTTT. Translating gives CASGDRGGTDTQYF. This sequence joins TRBV11-2 and TRBJ2-3; 10 bases are shared with TRBD1. Germline assignment: CDR1 SGHAT and CDR2 FQNNGV. The CDR3 extends over 14 amino acids. The V and J ends lost 9 bases and 1 base, in that order; junction bases with no gene match: 4. The full variable domain, in which reference TRBV11-2 and TRBJ2-3 provide the parts outside the CDR3, is EAGVAQSPRYKIIEKRQSVAFWCNPISGHATLYWYQQILGQGPKLLIQFQNNGVVDDSQLPKDRFSAERLKGVDSTLKIQPAKLEDSAVYLCASGDRGGTDTQYFGPGTRLTVL.

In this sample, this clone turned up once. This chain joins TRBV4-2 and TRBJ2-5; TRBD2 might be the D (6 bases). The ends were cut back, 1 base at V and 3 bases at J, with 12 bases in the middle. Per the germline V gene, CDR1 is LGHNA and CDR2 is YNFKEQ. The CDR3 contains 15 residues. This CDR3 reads CASSQGSGDEETQYF. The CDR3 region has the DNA TGTGCCAGCAGCCAAGGTTCGGGAGATGAAGAGACCCAGTACTTC.

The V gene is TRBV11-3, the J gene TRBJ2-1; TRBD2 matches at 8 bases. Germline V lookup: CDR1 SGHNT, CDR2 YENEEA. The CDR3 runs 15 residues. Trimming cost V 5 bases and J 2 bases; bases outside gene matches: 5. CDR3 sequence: CASSPAGVTYNEQFF. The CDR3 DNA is TGTGCCAGCAGCCCAGCGGGGGTTACCTACAATGAGCAGTTCTTC.

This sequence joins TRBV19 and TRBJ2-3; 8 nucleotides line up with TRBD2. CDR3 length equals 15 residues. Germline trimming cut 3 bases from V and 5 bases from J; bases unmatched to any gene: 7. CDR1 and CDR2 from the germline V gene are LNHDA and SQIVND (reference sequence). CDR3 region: CASSIEGLEGDTQYF. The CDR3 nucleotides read TGTGCCAGTAGTATCGAGGGACTAGAAGGAGATACGCAGTATTTT.

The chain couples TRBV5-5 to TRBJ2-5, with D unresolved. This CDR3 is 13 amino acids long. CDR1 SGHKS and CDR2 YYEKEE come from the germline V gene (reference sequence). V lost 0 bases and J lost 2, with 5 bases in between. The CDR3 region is CASSLGRQETQYF. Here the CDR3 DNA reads TGTGCCAGCAGCTTGGGACGGCAAGAGACCCAGTACTTC.

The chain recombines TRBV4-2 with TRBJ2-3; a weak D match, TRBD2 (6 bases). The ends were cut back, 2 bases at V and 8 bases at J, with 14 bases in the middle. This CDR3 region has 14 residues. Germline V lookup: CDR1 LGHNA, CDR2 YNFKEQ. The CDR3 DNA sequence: TGTGCCAGCAGCCAAACGGGAGCCGGGGTTACGCAGTATTTT. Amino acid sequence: CASSQTGAGVTQYF.

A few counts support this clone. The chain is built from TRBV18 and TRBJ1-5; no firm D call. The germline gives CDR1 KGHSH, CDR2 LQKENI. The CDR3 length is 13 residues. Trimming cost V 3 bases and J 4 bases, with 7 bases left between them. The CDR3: CASSPASNQPQHF. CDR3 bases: TGTGCCAGCTCACCCGCTAGTAATCAGCCCCAGCATTTT.

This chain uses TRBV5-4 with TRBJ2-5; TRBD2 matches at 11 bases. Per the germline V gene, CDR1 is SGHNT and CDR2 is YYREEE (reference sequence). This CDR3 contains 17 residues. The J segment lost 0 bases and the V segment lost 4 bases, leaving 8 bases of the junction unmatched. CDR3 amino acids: CASSLGTSGVYQETQYF. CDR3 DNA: TGTGCCAGCAGCCTGGGGACTAGCGGCGTGTACCAAGAGACCCAGTACTTC.